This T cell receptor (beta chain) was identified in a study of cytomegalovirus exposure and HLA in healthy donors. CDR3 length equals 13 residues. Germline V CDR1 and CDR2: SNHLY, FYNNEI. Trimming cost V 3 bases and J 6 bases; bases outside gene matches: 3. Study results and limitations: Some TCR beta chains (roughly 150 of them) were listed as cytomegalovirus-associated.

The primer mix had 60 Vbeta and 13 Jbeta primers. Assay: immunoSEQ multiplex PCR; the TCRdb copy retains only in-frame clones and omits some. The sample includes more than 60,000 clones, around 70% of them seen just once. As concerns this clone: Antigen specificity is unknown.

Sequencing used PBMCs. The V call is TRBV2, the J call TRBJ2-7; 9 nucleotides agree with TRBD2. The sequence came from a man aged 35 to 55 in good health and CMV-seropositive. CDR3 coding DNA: TGTGCCAGCAGTGAGGGTAGCGGGAGCGAGCAGTACTTC. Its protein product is CASSEGSGSEQYF.